This TCR beta chain was documented in a study of cytomegalovirus exposure and HLA in healthy donors. Study information: Prior work identified 100 million to 130 million unique TCR beta sequences in around 170 million T cells. Early release data held 85 million to 95 million unique TCRs from HLA-typed donors. Findings and limits, study-wide: Highly shared variants forming one cluster were likely a sequencing artifact. Evidence from a later analysis indicated that most CMV-associated TCR beta chains looked HLA-restricted.

In the case of this clone: Antigen: not known.

CDR1 is ENHRY, CDR2 SYGVKD, per germline. The CDR3 contains 15 residues. V was trimmed by 0 bases and J by 1 base, leaving 9 bases between them. Researchers ran the PCR with 60 Vbeta and 13 Jbeta primers. Generated by immunoSEQ multiplex PCR, the TCRdb table keeps only in-frame clones and is missing some. The table lists more than 90,000 clones, around 64% of them singletons. The clonotype originates from a man aged 25 to 45 in good health and CMV-seropositive. The V call is TRBV10-3, the J call TRBJ1-1; TRBD1 might be the D (5 bases). Sequences were obtained from PBMCs. Here the CDR3 reads CAISESVGANTEAFF. The CDR3 DNA reads as TGTGCCATCAGTGAGTCGGTAGGGGCGAACACTGAAGCTTTCTTT.